This TCR beta chain stems from a study of cytomegalovirus exposure and HLA in healthy donors. Primers: 60 Vbeta forward and 13 Jbeta reverse. Some clones are missing from TCRdb's copy, which holds only in-frame ones; the method was immunoSEQ multiplex PCR. The sample has approximately 300,000 clones, about 80% seen once. Broader study findings: With later analysis, a missense DCLRE1C variant became linked to TCR beta V- and J-gene trimming. Reports showed the classifier diagnosing cytomegalovirus status with high specificity and sensitivity. In most subjects, TCR beta sequences reportedly gave accurate predictions of HLA-A and HLA-B alleles. Later analysis suggested links between common viral pathogens and several top significant clusters.

This CDR3 has 17 amino acids. V lost 6 bases to trimming and J lost 0 bases; unmatched junction nucleotides: 14. Germline values: CDR1 SNHLY, CDR2 FYNNEI. This clone has just one count. What it recognizes is unknown. The rearrangement links TRBV2 to TRBJ2-7, with 7 bases lining up with TRBD2. Sequencing was carried out using PBMCs. The sequence derives from a girl aged 2 to 10 in good health and CMV-seronegative. The CDR3 DNA follows: TGTGCCAGCAGGCAAACCAAAAGCGGGACCAGCTCCTACGAGCAGTACTTC. Translated: CASRQTKSGTSSYEQYF.